The 7 T cell receptor beta chains below were found in one sample sequenced in a study of cytomegalovirus exposure and HLA in healthy donors. With 60 Vbeta and 13 Jbeta primers, the PCR was carried out. Profiling relied on immunoSEQ multiplex PCR, and the TCRdb table lists in-frame clones only, not all of them. Of 90,000 to 120,000 clones listed, approximately 70% are singletons. Sequenced input: PBMCs. The receptors were sampled from a man in his forties in good health and CMV-seropositive.

The V and J genes are TRBV19 and TRBJ1-1; TRBD1 matches at 8 bases. Germline CDR1 and CDR2: LNHDA and SQIVND (reference sequence). J was trimmed by 6 bases and V by 4 bases; bases with no gene match: 10. The CDR3 runs to 15 residues. The CDR3 loop is CASSTGQGGIAEAFF. CDR3 in DNA: TGTGCCAGTAGTACCGGACAGGGAGGGATCGCTGAAGCTTTCTTT.

V and J are TRBV5-1 and TRBJ2-5, with 7 bases matching TRBD1. Trimming at V came to 4 bases and at J to 5 bases, leaving 11 bases not matched to a gene. Germline V CDR1 and CDR2: SGHRS, YFSETQ. This CDR3 is 15 amino acids long. CDR3 sequence reads: CASSEAGGSGETQYF. In DNA form, the CDR3 reads TGCGCCAGCAGCGAGGCAGGGGGTTCGGGGGAGACCCAGTACTTC.

This clone was seen a handful of times. The rearrangement joins TRBV27 to TRBJ2-3; D is undetermined. The CDR3 consists of 12 residues. Germline CDR1 MNHEY, CDR2 SMNVEV (reference sequence). V lost 5 bases, J lost 6 bases, and 9 bases lay in between. CDR3 nucleotides: TGTGCCAGCAGTCCCACGAGGGATACGCAGTATTTT. Translated, it gives CASSPTRDTQYF.

The CDR3 loop is CASSSSGRTTDTQYF. CDR3 in DNA: TGTGCCAGCAGCTCTAGCGGGAGGACCACAGATACGCAGTATTTT. This chain connects TRBV9 to TRBJ2-3; 11 nucleotides agree with TRBD2. CDR3 length: 15 amino acids. Germline CDR1 and CDR2: SGDLS and YYNGEE. The J segment lost 2 bases and the V segment lost 4 bases, leaving 3 bases of the junction unmatched.

The chain links TRBV7-2 to TRBJ1-1; D remains unclear. CDR1 SGHTA and CDR2 FQGNSA come from the germline V gene. CDR3 length equals 13 residues. V was shortened by 1 base and J by 0 bases, with 3 bases between the two germline ends. The CDR3 here is CASSLGMNTEAFF. The DNA for the CDR3 is TGTGCCAGCAGCTTAGGTATGAACACTGAAGCTTTCTTT.

The chain couples TRBV19 to TRBJ1-5; 7 nucleotides agree with TRBD1. Germline CDR1 LNHDA, CDR2 SQIVND (reference sequence). The CDR3 contains 15 residues. The trim removed 9 bases at V and 4 bases at J, leaving 12 bases unmatched. CDR3 DNA sequence: TGTGCCAGCCGTTCAACGGGACAGTCAAATCAGCCCCAGCATTTT. This encodes CASRSTGQSNQPQHF.

The rearrangement joins TRBV19 to TRBJ2-1; 8 bases match TRBD1. Germline CDR1 and CDR2: LNHDA and SQIVND (reference sequence). The CDR3 is made up of 15 amino acids. The ends lost 5 bases at V and 2 bases at J; junction bases unmatched: 5. CDR3 sequence (DNA): TGTGCCAGTAGTGGACGGACAGGGACCTACAATGAGCAGTTCTTC. Amino acids: CASSGRTGTYNEQFF.